What follows are 31 T cell receptor beta chains derived from one specimen sequenced in a study of T-cell memory formation after mild COVID-19. TCRdb recomputed calls from the 5' RACE reads with MiXCR, one row per CDR3 protein. In the table there are around 200,000 distinct CDR3 sequences, roughly a tenth of which are singletons. Input material: PBMCs or a T cell subset sorted from them (not recorded which). These receptors were taken from a man aged 18 to 35 who had mild COVID-19 (a few samples of this study predate the infection). Cell type and time point are not known.

The chain employs TRBV6-2 or TRBV6-3 and TRBJ2-6, with 8 bases identical to TRBD1. Germline V gene lookup returns CDR1 MNHEY and CDR2 SVGEGT. V shed 6 bases, J shed 3 bases, and the junction held 1 base outside the gene matches. This CDR3 has 14 residues. CDR3 in amino acids: CASSRGRGANVLTF. CDR3 nucleotide sequence: TGTGCCAGCAGCAGGGGGCGTGGGGCCAACGTCCTGACTTTC.

V gene TRBV28 combines with J gene TRBJ1-6; D not certain. Germline V gene lookup returns CDR1 MDHEN and CDR2 SYDVKM. The CDR3 has 15 residues. Trimming took 7 bases from V and 0 from J, leaving 10 bases between them. The CDR3 reads CASTGGLSYNSPLHF. CDR3 coding DNA: TGTGCCAGCACTGGAGGCCTCTCCTATAATTCACCCCTCCACTTT.

This clonotype was seen a few times. V gene TRBV6-6 combines with J gene TRBJ1-1; D is unresolved. V shed 1 base and J shed 1 base, with 7 bases lying between them. The germline V gene encodes CDR1 MNHNY and CDR2 SVGAGI (reference sequence). This CDR3 is built from 14 residues. The CDR3 reads CASSYFSGNTEAFF. Here the CDR3 DNA reads TGTGCCAGCAGTTACTTCTCAGGGAACACTGAAGCTTTCTTT.

The chain couples TRBV7-7 to TRBJ2-7; weak D call: TRBD2 (6 bases). The CDR3 is made up of 18 amino acids. Per germline, CDR1 SSHAT and CDR2 FNYEAQ (reference sequence). Trimming took off 2 bases at V and 3 bases at J, with 23 bases between the two ends. CDR3 residues: CASSLFPRDPQAYYEQYF. CDR3 bases: TGTGCCAGCAGCTTATTTCCGCGGGACCCCCAAGCCTACTACGAGCAGTACTTC.

This clonotype came up a few times. The chain couples TRBV9 to TRBJ1-1; 7 nucleotides line up with TRBD1. The CDR3 has 15 amino acids. Germline V lookup: CDR1 SGDLS, CDR2 YYNGEE. V lost 3 bases to trimming and J lost 5 bases; unmatched junction nucleotides: 10. DNA for the CDR3: TGTGCCAGCAGCGCCACGGGCAGGGGGGAAACTGAAGCTTTCTTT. It yields the protein CASSATGRGETEAFF.

This clonotype was found many times. The chain combines TRBV7-6 with TRBJ2-2; TRBD1 matches 8 bases. CDR1 SGHVS and CDR2 FNYEAQ come from the germline V gene. J lost 5 bases, V lost 5 bases, and 7 bases had no gene match. This CDR3 has 15 amino acids. The CDR3 here is CASSIGQGGTGELFF. The CDR3 DNA is TGTGCCAGCAGCATTGGACAGGGTGGGACCGGGGAGCTGTTTTTT.

The gene calls are TRBV27 and TRBJ2-7; tentative D call: TRBD2 (5 bases). The CDR3 consists of 13 residues. The V and J ends lost 2 bases and 5 bases respectively, with 10 bases between them. Germline loops: CDR1 MNHEY, CDR2 SMNVEV (reference sequence). The chain's CDR3 is CASSLTWRDEQYF. Written as DNA, the CDR3 is TGTGCCAGCAGTTTAACATGGCGGGACGAGCAGTACTTC.

The V gene is TRBV20-1, the J gene TRBJ1-2; 8 nucleotides agree with TRBD1. This CDR3 has 15 amino acids. Looked up from germline, CDR1 is DFQATT and CDR2 is SNEGSKA (reference sequence). V gave up 6 bases and J gave up 5 bases; unmatched junction bases: 14. In DNA, the CDR3 is TGCAGTGCCCCGGACAGGGACAGCCTTTCATATGGCTACACCTTC. It yields the protein CSAPDRDSLSYGYTF.

This chain links TRBV13 with TRBJ1-5; the D gene is possibly TRBD1 (5 bases). The CDR3 spans 14 residues. Looked up from germline, CDR1 is PRHDT and CDR2 is FYEKMQ (reference sequence). Deletions cut 5 bases from V and 2 bases from J, with 10 bases between. CDR3 region: CASSRGFRNQPQHF. The CDR3, as DNA: TGTGCCAGCAGCCGGGGGTTTCGCAATCAGCCCCAGCATTTT. Full variable domain (missing parts from reference TRBV13 and TRBJ1-5): AAGVIQSPRHLIKEKRETATLKCYPIPRHDTVYWYQQGPGQDPQFLISFYEKMQSDKGSIPDRFSAQQFSDYHSELNMSSLELGDSALYFCASSRGFRNQPQHFGDGTRLSIL.

There are many counts of this clonotype. The chain carries TRBV6-2 or TRBV6-3 and TRBJ2-5, with D perhaps given as TRBD1 or TRBD2 (5 bases each). In germline, CDR1 is MNHEY, CDR2 SVGEGT. V gave up 5 bases and J gave up 1 base, with 8 bases separating them. There are 13 residues in the CDR3. Here the CDR3 DNA reads TGTGCCAGCAGTGACGGGGCCCAAGAGACCCAGTACTTC. Translating it yields CASSDGAQETQYF.

The V gene is TRBV10-1, the J gene TRBJ2-7, with D perhaps assigned TRBD1 or TRBD2 (6 bases each). The germline CDR1 and CDR2 sequences are WNHNN and SYGVQD (reference sequence). V shed 4 bases and J shed 5 bases, with 15 bases lying between them. CDR3 size: 14 residues. CDR3 region: CASSVGGAAHEQYF. DNA of the CDR3: TGCGCCAGCAGTGTGGGGGGCGCTGCCCACGAGCAGTACTTC.

V gene TRBV7-8 combines with J gene TRBJ2-3; 7 bases are shared with TRBD1. The V and J ends lost 2 bases and 4 bases, in that order; junction bases with no gene match: 15. This CDR3 region has 18 residues. CDR1 and CDR2 from the germline V gene are SGHVS and FQNEAQ. CDR3 loop: CASSLPGTAPSKSDTQYF. As DNA, the CDR3 is TGTGCCAGCAGCTTACCCGGGACAGCACCCTCCAAATCAGATACGCAGTATTTT.

This clonotype appeared a few times. J is TRBJ2-2 and V is TRBV7-2; possibly TRBD1 for D (6 bases). Trimming left V 1 base short and J 6 bases short, with 15 bases between. The CDR3 extends over 16 amino acids. CDR1 is SGHTA, CDR2 FQGNSA, per germline. The CDR3 DNA sequence: TGTGCCAGCAGCTTAGGGGGGCTTCTAGCCCCCGGGGAGCTGTTTTTT. It specifies CASSLGGLLAPGELFF.

This clonotype appeared a single time. The chain joins TRBV19 to TRBJ2-6, with a tentative D call TRBD1 (6 bases). Between the trimmed V and J ends, which lost 4 bases and 0 bases, there was a span of 13 bases. The V gene's germline CDR1 is LNHDA and CDR2 SQIVND (reference sequence). This CDR3 is 17 amino acids long. CDR3 nucleotide sequence: TGTGCCAGTAGTACCCCGGACAGTTTCTCTGGGGCCAACGTCCTGACTTTC. Amino acids: CASSTPDSFSGANVLTF.

This clonotype occurred a few times. This chain connects TRBV12-3 or TRBV12-4 to TRBJ2-3, with D perhaps matching TRBD2 (5 bases). The V end lost 7 bases, the J end lost 8 bases, and 13 bases lay between the germline ends. The CDR3 length is 12 residues. In DNA, the CDR3 is TGTGCCAGCACCCGAACTAGAGGTACGCAGTATTTT. This codes for CASTRTRGTQYF.

There are a few counts of this clonotype. This chain connects TRBV6-5 to TRBJ2-3; 8 bases agree with TRBD1. The germline V gene has CDR1 MNHEY and CDR2 SVGAGI. This CDR3 contains 14 residues. The V segment lost 9 bases and the J segment 6 bases; nucleotides outside the gene matches: 11. This CDR3 reads CASIRDRLADTQYF. CDR3 DNA: TGTGCCAGTATCCGGGACAGGTTGGCGGATACGCAGTATTTT.

The chain is built from TRBV7-6 and TRBJ1-5; D unclear. Per the germline V gene, CDR1 is SGHVS and CDR2 is FNYEAQ. The CDR3 is 13 residues long. Trimming took 5 bases from V and 9 from J, leaving 14 bases between them. CDR3 coding DNA: TGTGCCAGCAGCCAGGCCCCCGGTGGGCCCCAGCATTTT. Translated, it gives CASSQAPGGPQHF.

The V gene is TRBV20-1, the J gene TRBJ2-3, with TRBD1 identical over 9 bases. There are 15 residues in the CDR3. With 6 bases clipped from V and 4 bases from J, the junction kept 11 bases outside the gene matches. CDR1 and CDR2 from the germline V gene are DFQATT and SNEGSKA (reference sequence). The CDR3 loop is CSAISTDRGSDTQYF. The CDR3 coding sequence is TGCAGTGCAATATCTACGGACAGGGGATCAGATACGCAGTATTTT.

In its sample, this clonotype was seen a few times. V and J are TRBV5-1 and TRBJ2-1; 8 bases agree with TRBD2. From germline, CDR1 is SGHRS and CDR2 YFSETQ. The V segment lost 3 bases and the J segment 7 bases; nucleotides outside the gene matches: 12. This CDR3 spans 16 amino acids. The chain's CDR3 is CASSSSPGLGVNEQFF. The CDR3 nucleotides are TGCGCCAGCAGCTCCTCGCCGGGACTAGGTGTAAATGAGCAGTTCTTC.

This clonotype was recorded at least ten times. This chain connects TRBV7-2 to TRBJ2-2, with D possibly being TRBD2 (6 bases). Germline assignment: CDR1 SGHTA and CDR2 FQGNSA. The ends were cut back, 2 bases at V and 6 bases at J, with 7 bases in the middle. The CDR3 consists of 13 residues. CDR3 DNA sequence: TGTGCCAGCAGCTTATGGGGGGCCGGGGAGCTGTTTTTT. Its translation is CASSLWGAGELFF.

This clonotype was seen a handful of times. The chain employs TRBV7-9 and TRBJ2-1; D call uncertain. Trimming cost V 5 bases and J 2 bases, with 10 bases left between them. The CDR3 is made up of 14 amino acids. Germline V lookup: CDR1 SEHNR, CDR2 FQNEAQ (reference sequence). Here the CDR3 DNA reads TGTGCCAGCAGCACCGGGCCGACCTACAATGAGCAGTTCTTC. Its translation: CASSTGPTYNEQFF.

V and J are TRBV7-2 and TRBJ2-2; D remains unclear. Germline V gives CDR1 SGHTA, CDR2 FQGNSA. V lost 3 bases and J 0 bases, leaving 5 bases between the germline ends. The CDR3 consists of 14 residues. CDR3 in amino acids: CASSLNANTGELFF. CDR3 coding DNA: TGTGCCAGCAGCTTGAACGCGAACACCGGGGAGCTGTTTTTT.

This clonotype has a handful of counts. V gene TRBV12-3 or TRBV12-4 combines with J gene TRBJ1-2; TRBD1 is a possible D gene (6 bases). The CDR3 covers 14 residues. Trimming removed 6 bases at V and 1 base at J, with 12 bases between. The CDR3 here is CASRVTGVNYGYTF. The CDR3 DNA sequence: TGTGCCAGCAGGGTGACAGGAGTTAACTATGGCTACACCTTC.

This clonotype was seen more than once but under ten times. The chain is built from TRBV20-1 and TRBJ1-2, with D unclear. V was clipped by 5 bases and J by 8 bases, with 15 bases between them. Germline values: CDR1 DFQATT, CDR2 SNEGSKA (reference sequence). The CDR3 has 12 amino acids. The CDR3, as DNA: TGCAGTGCTCCCGACGCGGGAATCGGCTACACCTTC. It codes for CSAPDAGIGYTF.

The chain is built from TRBV30 and TRBJ1-3, with unresolved D. This CDR3 is built from 13 residues. V was trimmed by 1 base and J by 4 bases, leaving 8 bases between them. The V gene's germline CDR1 is GTSNPN and CDR2 SVGIG (reference sequence). As DNA, the CDR3 is TGTGCCTGGAGTGCAGGTTCGGGAAACACCATATATTTT. This sequence encodes CAWSAGSGNTIYF.

In this sample, this clonotype turned up a few times. Its ends do not fully match the called genes, so a read error is possible. The chain has TRBV7-2 and TRBJ2-1, with D unclear. Germline CDR1 reads SGHTA; CDR2 reads FQGNSA. There are 12 residues in the CDR3. As DNA, the CDR3 is TGTGCCAGCAGCCTCCCCTATAATGAGCAGTTCTTC. Encoded protein: CASSLPYNEQFF.

This clonotype appeared once. This chain uses TRBV6-6 with TRBJ2-2; TRBD1 is a possible D gene (5 bases). The length of the CDR3 is 15 residues. V lost 7 bases to trimming and J lost 7 bases, with 19 bases between them. The germline gives CDR1 MNHNY, CDR2 SVGAGI (reference sequence). The CDR3 loop reads CASIPWAGFDGELFF. The CDR3 nucleotides read TGTGCCAGCATCCCCTGGGCAGGGTTCGACGGGGAGCTGTTTTTT.

This clonotype was observed a few times. The chain uses TRBV12-3 or TRBV12-4 and TRBJ2-2; D might be TRBD1 (6 bases). The CDR3 covers 17 residues. Trimming took off 0 bases at V and 4 bases at J, with 15 bases between the two ends. This chain's CDR3 is CASSLALGQLVTGELFF. CDR3 DNA sequence: TGTGCCAGCAGTTTAGCGCTAGGACAGCTGGTCACCGGGGAGCTGTTTTTT.

The sample holds many counts of this clonotype. The chain joins TRBV4-3 to TRBJ2-3, with D uncertain. Germline V lookup: CDR1 LGHNA, CDR2 YSLEER. Trimming cost V 3 bases and J 5 bases, with 9 bases left between them. CDR3 length: 13 amino acids. The CDR3 protein is CASSQGYQDTQYF. The CDR3 coding sequence is TGCGCCAGCAGCCAGGGTTATCAAGATACGCAGTATTTT.

This clonotype was seen repeatedly, ten times or more. This rearrangement joins TRBV7-8 to TRBJ1-1, with D possibly matching TRBD1 (6 bases). V was clipped by 4 bases and J by 0 bases, with 21 bases between them. Germline-derived CDR1 and CDR2 are SGHVS and FQNEAQ. The CDR3 runs to 18 residues. The CDR3 loop is CASSSQLPRGILNTEAFF. CDR3 nucleotides: TGTGCCAGCAGCTCCCAGCTTCCGAGGGGGATCCTGAACACTGAAGCTTTCTTT.

This clonotype came up many times. The gene calls are TRBV2 and TRBJ2-2; 10 nucleotides line up with TRBD2. Germline assignment: CDR1 SNHLY and CDR2 FYNNEI. The CDR3 is made up of 14 amino acids. After removal of 6 bases from V and 5 bases from J, the junction contained 3 bases not matched to a gene. CDR3 nucleotides: TGTGCCAGCAGCATACTAGCGGGGACCGGGGAGCTGTTTTTT. The encoded protein is CASSILAGTGELFF. The entire variable domain, with the rest obtained from reference TRBV2 and TRBJ2-2, is as follows: EPEVTQTPSHQVTQMGQEVILRCVPISNHLYFYWYRQILGQKVEFLVSFYNNEISEKSEIFDDQFSVERPDGSNFTLKIRSTKLEDSAMYFCASSILAGTGELFFGEGSRLTVL.